These T cell receptor beta chains were read from a single sample in a study of early T cells in non-severe SARS-CoV-2 infection. TCRdb reprocessed the 5' RACE reads via MiXCR and lists one record per CDR3 protein. The repertoire holds 25,000 to 30,000 distinct CDR3 sequences, with roughly 4.5% as singletons. Sample: whole blood. These receptors were collected from an adult who was a healthcare worker with PCR-confirmed SARS-CoV-2 infection or an uninfected control (not recorded which). Both conserved end residues are part of each CDR3. D genes are given only for firm matches. Clone size appears in some rows only: once, few, many, or a class for an expanded clone.

V gene,clone size,J gene,D gene,CDR3 protein,CDR3 DNA
TRBV7-2,many,TRBJ1-2,TRBD1,CASEGGQTYGYTF,TGTGCCTCCGAAGGGGGACAGACCTATGGCTACACCTTC
TRBV4-2,many,TRBJ1-1,.,CASSQILSGANTEAFF,TGTGCCAGCAGCCAAATCCTCTCGGGGGCAAACACTGAAGCTTTCTTT
TRBV6-6,many,TRBJ1-6,.,CASSYSEDNSPLHF,TGTGCCAGCAGTTATAGTGAAGATAATTCACCCCTCCACTTT
TRBV13,many,TRBJ2-4,TRBD2,CASSLGSTSGNIQYF,TGTGCCAGCAGCTTAGGGTCGACTAGCGGAAACATTCAGTACTTC
TRBV9,many,TRBJ2-4,.,CASSVPGENIQYF,TGTGCCAGCAGCGTGCCCGGGGAAAACATTCAGTACTTC
TRBV27,many,TRBJ2-3,.,CASSLRITDTQYF,TGTGCCAGCAGTTTAAGGATCACAGATACGCAGTATTTT
TRBV19,many,TRBJ2-7,.,CATAQGYEQYF,TGTGCCACCGCACAGGGCTACGAGCAGTACTTC
TRBV5-4,many,TRBJ2-5,TRBD2,CASSRLAGGTQETQYF,TGTGCCAGCAGCCGTTTAGCGGGAGGGACTCAAGAGACCCAGTACTTC
TRBV6-2/TRBV6-3,.,TRBJ2-1,.,CASSSAKFSYNEQFF,TGTGCCAGCAGCTCTGCTAAGTTCTCCTACAATGAGCAGTTCTTC
TRBV20-1,many,TRBJ2-1,TRBD2,CSPNTQGLANEQFF,TGCAGTCCCAATACCCAGGGACTAGCCAATGAGCAGTTCTTC
TRBV7-9,many,TRBJ2-2,TRBD1,CASSADREMAGELFF,TGTGCCAGCAGCGCGGACAGGGAAATGGCCGGGGAGCTGTTTTTT
TRBV30,many,TRBJ2-4,.,CAWSVSRGLAKNIQYF,TGTGCCTGGAGTGTATCTCGGGGATTAGCCAAAAACATTCAGTACTTC
TRBV27,many,TRBJ2-3,TRBD1,CASSQAPGQGADTQYF,TGTGCCAGCAGTCAAGCACCGGGACAGGGGGCAGATACGCAGTATTTT
TRBV5-6,many,TRBJ1-6,.,CASSFLQGGSPLHF,TGTGCCAGCAGCTTTCTGCAGGGAGGATCACCCCTCCACTTT
TRBV27,medium-sized,TRBJ2-7,TRBD2,CASSPAGGSYEQYF,TGTGCCAGCTCGCCGGCGGGAGGGTCCTACGAGCAGTACTTC
TRBV7-2,.,TRBJ2-6,.,CASSFAQGTGANVLTF,TGTGCCAGCAGCTTTGCGCAGGGGACTGGGGCCAACGTCCTGACTTTC
TRBV7-6,many,TRBJ2-1,TRBD2,CASRSGTSGINEQFF,TGTGCCAGCAGATCCGGGACTAGCGGGATAAATGAGCAGTTCTTC
TRBV11-2,many,TRBJ2-5,.,CASSLNSRSQETQYF,TGTGCCAGCAGCTTAAATAGTCGGAGCCAAGAGACCCAGTACTTC
TRBV6-6,many,TRBJ2-5,.,CASRPPGQKETQYF,TGTGCCAGCAGACCCCCCGGACAAAAAGAGACCCAGTACTTC
TRBV14,many,TRBJ1-1,.,CASRQRLDTEAFF,TGTGCCAGCAGGCAACGATTGGACACTGAAGCTTTCTTT
TRBV20-1,many,TRBJ1-5,.,CSATGRGTEPQHF,TGCAGTGCCACGGGACGGGGGACGGAGCCCCAGCATTTT
TRBV29-1,many,TRBJ2-1,TRBD2,CSAELPISGKAYNEQFF,TGCAGCGCCGAACTCCCAATAAGCGGGAAGGCCTACAATGAGCAGTTCTTC